The 24 T cell receptor beta chains below come from one sample, sequenced in a study of control samples from healthy donors and cancer patients. Libraries were prepared by immunoSEQ multiplex PCR; TCRdb keeps only in-frame clonotypes and omits some of them. The data hold about 140,000 clones, with more than 80% observed a single time. What was sequenced was blood. The receptors were gathered from a young man in good health.

The genes are TRBV9 and TRBJ2-5, with 10 bases matching TRBD1. CDR1 is SGDLS, CDR2 YYNGEE, per germline. This CDR3 is built from 15 residues. With 4 bases clipped from V and 5 bases from J, the junction kept 8 bases outside the gene matches. CDR3 sequence reads: CASSPWTGGKETQYF. The CDR3 nucleotides read TGTGCCAGCAGCCCCTGGACAGGGGGAAAGGAGACCCAGTACTTC.

V usage is TRBV3-1 (or the pseudogene TRBV3-2) and J usage is TRBJ2-7, with D possibly matching TRBD1 (6 bases). The CDR3 runs to 14 residues. V lost 1 base, J lost 2 bases, and 9 bases lay in between. Germline values: CDR1 LGHDT, CDR2 YNNKEL (reference sequence). The CDR3 here is CASSQVQGPYEQYF. CDR3 sequence (DNA): TGTGCCAGCAGCCAAGTTCAGGGGCCCTACGAGCAGTACTTC.

This clone appeared a single time. The gene calls are TRBV4-3 and TRBJ1-2; D is ambiguous. Germline V lookup: CDR1 LGHNA, CDR2 YSLEER. Trimming shortened V by 4 bases and J by 5 bases, and 11 bases separated the two germline ends. There are 13 residues in the CDR3. The CDR3 reads CASSREGSYGYTF. As DNA, the CDR3 is TGCGCCAGCAGCCGAGAGGGCAGTTATGGCTACACCTTC.

The V gene is TRBV18, the J gene TRBJ2-7, with 7 bases that match TRBD1. Germline-derived CDR1 and CDR2 are KGHSH and LQKENI. CDR3 length equals 14 residues. The ends lost 6 bases at V and 3 bases at J; junction bases unmatched: 8. The CDR3 sequence: CASSMAGGFYEQYF. The CDR3 DNA reads as TGTGCCAGCTCTATGGCAGGGGGTTTCTACGAGCAGTACTTC.

J is TRBJ1-1 and V is TRBV19; no firm D call. Germline V gene lookup returns CDR1 LNHDA and CDR2 SQIVND (reference sequence). The CDR3 has 15 residues. V lost 5 bases, J lost 4 bases, and 17 bases lay in between. This CDR3 reads CASSWERPETTEAFF. Written as DNA, the CDR3 is TGTGCCAGTAGTTGGGAGAGACCGGAAACCACTGAAGCTTTCTTT.

In its sample, this clone was seen once. The chain uses TRBV3-1 (or the pseudogene TRBV3-2) and TRBJ2-3, with no clear D. In germline, CDR1 is LGHDT, CDR2 YNNKEL (reference sequence). The CDR3 has 14 amino acids. Trimming stripped 1 base from V and 2 bases from J, with 7 bases between. The CDR3 here is CASSQVAFTDTQYF. CDR3 DNA sequence: TGTGCCAGCAGCCAAGTCGCTTTCACAGATACGCAGTATTTT.

The chain combines TRBV28 with TRBJ2-6, with 9 nucleotides matching TRBD1. Trimming took 4 bases from V and 3 from J; bases not matched to a gene: 16. CDR3 length: 20 amino acids. Germline-derived CDR1 and CDR2 are MDHEN and SYDVKM. The CDR3 DNA sequence: TGTGCCAGCAGTTCCCCCTCTCCGACAGGGGGTCCATTTGGGGCCAACGTCCTGACTTTC. Translating it yields CASSSPSPTGGPFGANVLTF. The whole variable domain, remainder taken from reference TRBV28 and TRBJ2-6, is DVKVTQSSRYLVKRTGEKVFLECVQDMDHENMFWYRQDPGLGLRLIYFSYDVKMKEKGDIPEGYSVSREKKERFSLILESASTNQTSMYLCASSSPSPTGGPFGANVLTFGAGSRLTVL.

J is TRBJ2-3 and V is TRBV28, with D unclear. Deletions cut 5 bases from V and 6 bases from J, with 6 bases between. CDR3 size: 11 residues. Germline V lookup: CDR1 MDHEN, CDR2 SYDVKM. Here the CDR3 reads CASSRGDTQYF. CDR3 DNA: TGTGCCAGCAGTAGAGGTGATACGCAGTATTTT.

The rearrangement uses TRBV6-5 and TRBJ2-2; D unclear. The V gene lost 6 bases and the J gene lost 1 base, with 6 bases spanning the gap. Germline loops: CDR1 MNHEY, CDR2 SVGAGI. The CDR3 contains 13 residues. The CDR3 nucleotides are TGTGCCAGCAGAGGATTGAACACCGGGGAGCTGTTTTTT. Translation gives CASRGLNTGELFF.

The chain's CDR3 is CASSLGGVLDVGTQYF. In nucleotides, the CDR3 is TGTGCCAGCAGCCTAGGGGGTGTCCTAGACGTGGGTACGCAGTATTTT. V gene TRBV5-4 combines with J gene TRBJ2-3; D may be TRBD1 (6 bases). Germline V lookup: CDR1 SGHNT, CDR2 YYREEE (reference sequence). The CDR3 runs 16 residues. The V end lost 4 bases, the J end lost 8 bases, and 23 bases lay between the germline ends. Complete variable domain (other parts from reference TRBV5-4 and TRBJ2-3): ETGVTQSPTHLIKTRGQQVTLRCSSQSGHNTVSWYQQALGQGPQFIFQYYREEENGRGNFPPRFSGLQFPNYSSELNVNALELDDSALYLCASSLGGVLDVGTQYFGPGTRLTVL.

Only one count was recorded for this clone. The chain joins TRBV28 to TRBJ1-3; 8 bases align to TRBD1. The germline V gene encodes CDR1 MDHEN and CDR2 SYDVKM. The V gene end was trimmed by 2 bases and the J gene end by 4 bases; junction bases not matched to a gene: 10. This CDR3 has 17 amino acids. The CDR3: CASSLPPDRVGGNTIYF. The CDR3 bases are TGTGCCAGCAGTTTACCCCCGGACAGGGTGGGAGGAAACACCATATATTTT.

The V gene is TRBV6-6, the J gene TRBJ1-5; perhaps TRBD1 as D (6 bases). The CDR3 runs 16 residues. Between the trimmed V and J ends, which lost 6 bases and 2 bases, there was a span of 17 bases. The germline V gene encodes CDR1 MNHNY and CDR2 SVGAGI (reference sequence). The CDR3 protein is CASRKKTDSRNQPQHF. The CDR3 DNA reads TGTGCCAGCAGAAAAAAGACGGACAGCCGCAATCAGCCCCAGCATTTT.

The V and J genes are TRBV3-1 (or the pseudogene TRBV3-2) and TRBJ1-4; D is undetermined. V lost 3 bases, J lost 3 bases, and 8 bases lay in between. From germline, CDR1 is LGHDT and CDR2 YNNKEL (reference sequence). The CDR3 runs 14 residues. Written as DNA, the CDR3 is TGTGCCAGCAGCCAGGCCGGTTCTAATGAAAAACTGTTTTTT. The encoded protein is CASSQAGSNEKLFF.

V gene TRBV2 combines with J gene TRBJ2-5; 9 positions agree with TRBD2. There are 16 residues in the CDR3. V gave up 8 bases and J gave up 2 bases; unmatched junction bases: 12. Germline assignment: CDR1 SNHLY and CDR2 FYNNEI. As DNA, the CDR3 is TGTGCCAGCGGGAGTCTAGCGGGGAGCCCTCAAGAGACCCAGTACTTC. As protein: CASGSLAGSPQETQYF.

J is TRBJ1-1 and V is TRBV5-4; 10 bases fit TRBD1. CDR1 and CDR2 (germline): SGHNT, YYREEE (reference sequence). Germline trimming cut 0 bases from V and 5 bases from J; bases unmatched to any gene: 10. The CDR3 is made up of 17 amino acids. In DNA, the CDR3 is TGTGCCAGCAGCTTGGTTGGGACAGGGGATCGTATTACTGAAGCTTTCTTT. The encoded protein is CASSLVGTGDRITEAFF.

The rearrangement links TRBV28 to TRBJ1-5, with a weak D call TRBD1 (6 bases). Germline CDR1 and CDR2: MDHEN and SYDVKM. This CDR3 has 14 amino acids. V was pared by 8 bases and J by 7 bases, with 18 bases between. The DNA of the CDR3 is TGTGCCAGCCATGAATCGGGGGGGCACCAGCCCCAGCATTTT. Amino acids: CASHESGGHQPQHF. Combining the CDR3 with reference TRBV28 and TRBJ1-5 gives the whole variable domain DVKVTQSSRYLVKRTGEKVFLECVQDMDHENMFWYRQDPGLGLRLIYFSYDVKMKEKGDIPEGYSVSREKKERFSLILESASTNQTSMYLCASHESGGHQPQHFGDGTRLSIL.

The chain couples TRBV12-3 or TRBV12-4 to TRBJ2-3, with TRBD1 matching over 7 bases. The V gene end was trimmed by 7 bases and the J gene end by 4 bases; junction bases not matched to a gene: 5. The CDR3 has 13 residues. The chain's CDR3 is CASTLGTADTQYF. CDR3 nucleotides: TGTGCCAGCACCCTGGGGACAGCAGATACGCAGTATTTT.

The rearrangement links TRBV6-5 to TRBJ2-7; D call uncertain. With 0 bases removed from V and 2 bases from J, the gap between germline ends came to 8 bases. The CDR3 runs to 14 residues. The germline V gene encodes CDR1 MNHEY and CDR2 SVGAGI. As DNA, the CDR3 is TGTGCCAGCAGTTACTCTCTTCTGGCCTACGAGCAGTACTTC. Encoded protein: CASSYSLLAYEQYF.

J is TRBJ1-5 and V is TRBV19; D remains unclear. Germline V CDR1 and CDR2: LNHDA, SQIVND (reference sequence). The CDR3 totals 16 residues. The germline V and J ends were trimmed by 10 bases and 1 base, with 20 bases remaining between them. The CDR3 DNA is TGTGCCACTAAAGACGCTCTGGGGTCAAGCAATCAGCCCCAGCATTTT. This translates into CATKDALGSSNQPQHF.

The rearrangement links TRBV5-5 to TRBJ1-1; the D gene is possibly TRBD1 (5 bases). CDR3 length: 12 amino acids. Trimming removed 6 bases from V and 5 bases from J, with 11 bases in between. The germline CDR1 and CDR2 sequences are SGHKS and YYEKEE (reference sequence). The CDR3 nucleotides read TGTGCCAGCAATCGGGGGGGAACTGAAGCTTTCTTT. Translated: CASNRGGTEAFF.

With respect to this clone: No DNA is shown, since the ends of the CDR3 on it are uncertain; the CDR3 is the one TCRdb lists. The chain links TRBV6-5 to TRBJ1-1. The CDR3 length is 15 residues, termini included. Germline V CDR1 and CDR2: MNHEY, SVGAGI. CDR3 loop: CASSTSDLGGTEAFF.

This chain joins TRBV13 and TRBJ2-7, with 8 positions matching TRBD1. Germline V gene data show CDR1 as PRHDT and CDR2 as FYEKMQ (reference sequence). J gave up 0 bases and V 5 bases, and 6 bases lay outside the gene matches. The CDR3 is made up of 15 amino acids. DNA of the CDR3: TGTGCCAGCAGCGCCCGGGACAGGAGCTCCTACGAGCAGTACTTC. Amino acid sequence: CASSARDRSSYEQYF.

V gene TRBV11-2 combines with J gene TRBJ2-1; perhaps TRBD2 as D (6 bases). The length of the CDR3 is 14 residues. From germline, CDR1 is SGHAT and CDR2 FQNNGV. The V end lost 6 bases, the J end lost 10 bases, and 19 bases lay between the germline ends. The CDR3 nucleotides are TGTGCCAGCAGAGCCGTGGCGGGGCCGATCGAGCAGTTCTTC. This sequence encodes CASRAVAGPIEQFF. Full variable domain (rest looked up from reference TRBV11-2 and TRBJ2-1): EAGVAQSPRYKIIEKRQSVAFWCNPISGHATLYWYQQILGQGPKLLIQFQNNGVVDDSQLPKDRFSAERLKGVDSTLKIQPAKLEDSAVYLCASRAVAGPIEQFFGPGTRLTVL.

As for this clone: This sample also contains other DNA sequences that code for the same CDR3. The chain links TRBV28 to TRBJ1-1, with TRBD1 matching over 9 bases. The CDR3 extends over 13 amino acids. The V gene's germline CDR1 is MDHEN and CDR2 SYDVKM. V shed 4 bases, J shed 7 bases, and the junction held 4 bases outside the gene matches. CDR3: CASSSPGQGEAFF. CDR3 DNA: TGTGCCAGCAGTTCTCCGGGACAGGGTGAAGCTTTCTTT. Full variable domain (remainder filled in from reference TRBV28 and TRBJ1-1): DVKVTQSSRYLVKRTGEKVFLECVQDMDHENMFWYRQDPGLGLRLIYFSYDVKMKEKGDIPEGYSVSREKKERFSLILESASTNQTSMYLCASSSPGQGEAFFGQGTRLTVV.